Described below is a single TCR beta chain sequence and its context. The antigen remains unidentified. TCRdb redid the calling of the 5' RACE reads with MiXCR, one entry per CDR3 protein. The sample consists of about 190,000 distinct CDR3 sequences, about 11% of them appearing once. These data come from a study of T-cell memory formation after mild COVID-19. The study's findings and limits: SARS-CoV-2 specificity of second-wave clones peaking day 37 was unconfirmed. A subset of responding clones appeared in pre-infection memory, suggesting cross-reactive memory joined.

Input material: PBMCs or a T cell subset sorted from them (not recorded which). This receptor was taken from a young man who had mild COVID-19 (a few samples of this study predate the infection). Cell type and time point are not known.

CDR3 DNA sequence: TGCAGCGTGCCGGGACTGGTCTCTGGGGCCAACGTCCTGACTTTC. It specifies CSVPGLVSGANVLTF. The V gene is TRBV29-1, the J gene TRBJ2-6, with D possibly TRBD2 on 6 matching bases. V dropped 6 bases and J dropped 0 bases, with 12 bases sitting between them. From germline, CDR1 is SQVTM and CDR2 ANQGSEA. This CDR3 spans 15 amino acids.